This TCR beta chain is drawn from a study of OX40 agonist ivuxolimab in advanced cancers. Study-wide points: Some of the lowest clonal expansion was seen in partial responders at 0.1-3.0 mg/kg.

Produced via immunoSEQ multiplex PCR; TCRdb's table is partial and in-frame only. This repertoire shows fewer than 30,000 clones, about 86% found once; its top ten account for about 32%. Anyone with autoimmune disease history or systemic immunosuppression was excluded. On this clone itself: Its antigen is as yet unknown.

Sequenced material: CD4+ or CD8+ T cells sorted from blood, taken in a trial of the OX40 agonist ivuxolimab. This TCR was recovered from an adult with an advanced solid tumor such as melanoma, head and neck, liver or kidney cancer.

The CDR3 DNA is TGTGCCAGCAGCTTTTCGGACAGGGGGCACTACGAGCAGTACTTC. This gives the protein CASSFSDRGHYEQYF. The J gene is TRBJ2-7, the V gene TRBV7-6; 11 bases are a match to TRBD1. Germline V gene sequence: CDR1 SGHVS, CDR2 FNYEAQ. The CDR3 runs 15 residues. The ends lost 3 bases at V and 3 bases at J; junction bases unmatched: 4.